The TCR beta chain described here comes from a study of early stage breast cancer tumors. Study-wide background: Roughly 10-fold was the mean read coverage per sample.

Findings and caveats of the study: Most shared enriched TCRB sequences were commonly generated ones. Compared with adjacent normal breast tissue, tumors showed about 2.3-fold greater T cell density and higher clonality.

The count of this clone is one. The antigen is unknown. Clones were read by immunoSEQ multiplex PCR, and TCRdb kept only the in-frame ones, dropping some. The sample carries about 72,000 clones, 70% to 85% recorded once. The germline V gene has CDR1 LNHDA and CDR2 SQIVND (reference sequence). V was clipped by 1 base and J by 3 bases, with 11 bases between them. CDR3 length: 15 amino acids. The receptor was isolated from a person between 55 and 69 years old with breast cancer. Sequencing was carried out using blood. This chain connects TRBV19 to TRBJ2-3; weak D call: TRBD2 (6 bases). DNA of the CDR3: TGTGCCAGTAGTATAGCAGTCCGGGGGACAGATACGCAGTATTTT. Protein product: CASSIAVRGTDTQYF.